This TCR beta chain was identified in a study of cytomegalovirus exposure and HLA in healthy donors. As for the study in general: HLA-typed donors contributed some 83 million unique TCRs, which were held in an early data release. Overall study findings and caveats: In a later analysis, CMV-associated beta chains were mostly HLA-associated, it appeared.

Each donor was healthy, and each was a bone marrow donor. The CDR3 covers 14 residues. Germline V gene lookup returns CDR1 LNHDA and CDR2 SQIVND (reference sequence). The V end lost 3 bases, the J end lost 1 base, and 7 bases lay between the germline ends. Notes on this clone: Its target is unknown.

PCR involved 60 Vbeta and 13 Jbeta primers. Generated by immunoSEQ multiplex PCR, the TCRdb table keeps only in-frame clones and is missing some. The sample lists around 100,000 clones; about 60% were seen once. This clonotype was obtained from a human donor in good health. Sequencing used PBMCs. The gene calls are TRBV19 and TRBJ1-5; D uncertain. The CDR3 here is CASSIRSSNQPQHF. CDR3 bases: TGTGCCAGTAGTATCAGGTCCAGCAATCAGCCCCAGCATTTT.